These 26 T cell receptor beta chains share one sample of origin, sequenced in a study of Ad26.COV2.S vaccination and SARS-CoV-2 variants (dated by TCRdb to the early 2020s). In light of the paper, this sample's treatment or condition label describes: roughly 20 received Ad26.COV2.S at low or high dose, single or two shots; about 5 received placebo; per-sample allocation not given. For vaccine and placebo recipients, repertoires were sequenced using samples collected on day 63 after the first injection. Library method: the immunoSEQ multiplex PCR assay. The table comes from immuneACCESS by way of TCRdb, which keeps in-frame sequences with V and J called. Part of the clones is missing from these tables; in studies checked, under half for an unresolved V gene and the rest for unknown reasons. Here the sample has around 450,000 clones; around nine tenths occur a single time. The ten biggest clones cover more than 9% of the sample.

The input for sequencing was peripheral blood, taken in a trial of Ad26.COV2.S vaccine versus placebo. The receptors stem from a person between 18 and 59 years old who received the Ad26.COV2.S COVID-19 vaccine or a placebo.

This CDR3 is CASSQGGLAGDPTGELFF. The CDR3 DNA is TGTGCCAGCAGCCAAGGGGGACTAGCGGGAGACCCCACCGGGGAGCTGTTTTTT. The rearrangement uses TRBV3-1 (or the pseudogene TRBV3-2) and TRBJ2-2; 14 positions agree with TRBD2. Trimming cost V 1 base and J 4 bases; bases outside gene matches: 5. CDR1 is LGHDT and CDR2 is YNNKEL in the germline V gene (reference sequence). This CDR3 spans 18 amino acids.

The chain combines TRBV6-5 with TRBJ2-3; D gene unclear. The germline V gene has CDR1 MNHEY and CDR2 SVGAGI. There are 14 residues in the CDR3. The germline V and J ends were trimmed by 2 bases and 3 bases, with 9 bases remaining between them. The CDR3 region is CASSYGPGTDTQYF. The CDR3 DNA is TGTGCCAGCAGTTACGGGCCCGGTACAGATACGCAGTATTTT.

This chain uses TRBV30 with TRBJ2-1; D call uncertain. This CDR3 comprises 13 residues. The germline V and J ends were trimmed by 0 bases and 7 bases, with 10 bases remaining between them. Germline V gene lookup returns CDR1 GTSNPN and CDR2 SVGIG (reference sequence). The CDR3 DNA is TGTGCCTGGAGTGTAGGTCTGGAGAATGAGCAGTTCTTC. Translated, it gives CAWSVGLENEQFF.

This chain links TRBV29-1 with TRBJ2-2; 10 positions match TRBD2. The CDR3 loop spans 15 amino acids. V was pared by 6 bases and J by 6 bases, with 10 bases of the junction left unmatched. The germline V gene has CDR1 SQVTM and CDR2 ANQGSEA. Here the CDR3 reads CSVILAGDESGELFF. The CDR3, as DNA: TGCAGCGTGATTCTAGCGGGAGATGAGTCCGGGGAGCTGTTTTTT.

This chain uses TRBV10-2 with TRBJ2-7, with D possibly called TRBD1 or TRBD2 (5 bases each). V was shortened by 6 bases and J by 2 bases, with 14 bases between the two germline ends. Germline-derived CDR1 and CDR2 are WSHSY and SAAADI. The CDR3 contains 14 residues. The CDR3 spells CASSRDGGTYEQYF. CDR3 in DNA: TGCGCCAGCAGCCGGGACGGAGGTACCTACGAGCAGTACTTC.

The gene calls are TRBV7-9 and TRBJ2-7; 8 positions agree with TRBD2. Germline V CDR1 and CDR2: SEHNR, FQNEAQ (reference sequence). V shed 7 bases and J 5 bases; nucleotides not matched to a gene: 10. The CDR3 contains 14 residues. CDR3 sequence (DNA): TGTGCCAGCACCTCGAGCGGGAGTATCGACGAGCAGTACTTC. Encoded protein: CASTSSGSIDEQYF. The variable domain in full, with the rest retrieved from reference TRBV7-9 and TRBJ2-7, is DTGVSQNPRHKITKRGQNVTFRCDPISEHNRLYWYRQTLGQGPEFLTYFQNEAQLEKSRLLSDRFSAERPKGSFSTLEIQRTEQGDSAMYLCASTSSGSIDEQYFGPGTRLTVT.

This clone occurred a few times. CDR3 sequence reads: CASSRQRDQPQHF. As DNA, the CDR3 is TGTGCCAGCAGTCGACAGCGTGATCAGCCCCAGCATTTT. This chain connects TRBV6-5 to TRBJ1-5, with D perhaps TRBD1 (5 bases). The length of the CDR3 is 13 residues. V gave up 5 bases and J gave up 5 bases, with 10 bases separating them. The germline V gene has CDR1 MNHEY and CDR2 SVGAGI.

The CDR3 DNA reads as TGTGCCAGCAGCTTGGTCCCAGGGGGAGCATACGAGCAGTACTTC. It specifies CASSLVPGGAYEQYF. The rearrangement links TRBV5-8 to TRBJ2-7; 7 nucleotides agree with TRBD1. Germline V gene data show CDR1 as SGHTS and CDR2 as YDEGEE. The CDR3 has 15 amino acids. V shed 0 bases and J 4 bases; nucleotides not matched to a gene: 7.

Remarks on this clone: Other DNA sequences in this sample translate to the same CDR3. CDR3: CASSLGGYEQYF. As DNA, the CDR3 is TGCGCCAGCAGCTTGGGAGGGTACGAGCAGTACTTC. V is TRBV5-1 and J is TRBJ2-7; tentative D call: TRBD2 (5 bases). CDR1 SGHRS and CDR2 YFSETQ come from the germline V gene. The CDR3 contains 12 residues. V was trimmed by 0 bases and J by 4 bases, leaving 5 bases between them.

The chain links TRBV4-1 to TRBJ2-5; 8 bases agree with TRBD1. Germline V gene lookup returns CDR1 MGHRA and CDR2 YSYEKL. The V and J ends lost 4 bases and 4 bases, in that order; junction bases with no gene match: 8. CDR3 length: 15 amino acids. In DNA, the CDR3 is TGCGCCAGCAGCCCCACGCAGGGGGCCGGAGAGACCCAGTACTTC. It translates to CASSPTQGAGETQYF.

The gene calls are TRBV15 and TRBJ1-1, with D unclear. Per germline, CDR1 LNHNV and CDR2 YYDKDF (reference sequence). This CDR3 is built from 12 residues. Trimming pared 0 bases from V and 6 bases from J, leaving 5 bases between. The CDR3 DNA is TGTGCCACCAGCAGAGATGGGGCTGAAGCTTTCTTT. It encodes CATSRDGAEAFF.

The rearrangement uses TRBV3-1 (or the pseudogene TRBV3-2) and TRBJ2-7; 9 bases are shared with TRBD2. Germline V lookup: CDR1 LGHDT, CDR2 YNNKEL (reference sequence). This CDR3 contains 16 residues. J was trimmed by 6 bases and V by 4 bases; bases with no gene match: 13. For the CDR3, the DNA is TGTGCCAGCAGCCCCCGGAGGGTAGCGGGAGTCCCCGAGCAGTACTTC. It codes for CASSPRRVAGVPEQYF.

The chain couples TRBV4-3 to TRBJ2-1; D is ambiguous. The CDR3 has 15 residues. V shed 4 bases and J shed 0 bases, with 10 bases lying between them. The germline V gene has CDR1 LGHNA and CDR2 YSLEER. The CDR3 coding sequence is TGCGCCAGCAGCCTGTTCCGAAGCTCCTACAATGAGCAGTTCTTC. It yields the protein CASSLFRSSYNEQFF.

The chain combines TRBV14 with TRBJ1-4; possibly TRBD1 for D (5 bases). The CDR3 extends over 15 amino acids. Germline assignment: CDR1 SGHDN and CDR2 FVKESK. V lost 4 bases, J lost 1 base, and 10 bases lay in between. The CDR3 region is CASSLLDRTNEKLFF. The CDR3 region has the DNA TGTGCCAGCAGCCTCTTAGACAGAACTAATGAAAAACTGTTTTTT.

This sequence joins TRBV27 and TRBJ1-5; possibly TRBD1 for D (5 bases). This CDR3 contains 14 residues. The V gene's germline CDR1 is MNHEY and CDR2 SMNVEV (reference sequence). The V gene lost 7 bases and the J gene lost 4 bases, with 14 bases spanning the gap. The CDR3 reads CASNAQGLNQPQHF. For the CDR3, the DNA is TGTGCCAGCAACGCTCAGGGACTAAATCAGCCCCAGCATTTT.

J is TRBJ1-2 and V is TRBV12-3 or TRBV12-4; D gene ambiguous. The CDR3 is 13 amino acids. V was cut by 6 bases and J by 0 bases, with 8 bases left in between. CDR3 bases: TGTGCCAGCAGCCACTTAACTAACTATGGCTACACCTTC. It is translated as CASSHLTNYGYTF.

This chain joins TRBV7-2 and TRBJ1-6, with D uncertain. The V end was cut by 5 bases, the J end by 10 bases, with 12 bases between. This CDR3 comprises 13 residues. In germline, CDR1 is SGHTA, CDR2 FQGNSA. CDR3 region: CASSLPLQSPLHF. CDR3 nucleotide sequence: TGTGCCAGCAGCCTACCTCTACAGTCACCCCTCCACTTT. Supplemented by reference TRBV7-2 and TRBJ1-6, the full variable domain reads GAGVSQSPSNKVTEKGKDVELRCDPISGHTALYWYRQSLGQGLEFLIYFQGNSAPDKSGLPSDRFSAERTGGSVSTLTIQRTQQEDSAVYLCASSLPLQSPLHFGNGTRLTVT.

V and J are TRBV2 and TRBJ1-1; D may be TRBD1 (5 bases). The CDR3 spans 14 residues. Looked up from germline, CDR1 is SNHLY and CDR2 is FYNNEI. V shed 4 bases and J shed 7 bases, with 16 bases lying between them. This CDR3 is CASSGSAGEFEAFF. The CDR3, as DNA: TGTGCCAGCAGTGGGTCGGCGGGGGAATTTGAAGCTTTCTTT.

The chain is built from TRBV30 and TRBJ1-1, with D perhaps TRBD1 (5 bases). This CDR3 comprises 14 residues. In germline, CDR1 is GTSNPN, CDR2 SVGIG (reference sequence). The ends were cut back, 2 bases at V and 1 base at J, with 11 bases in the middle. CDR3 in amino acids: CAWSPGGTNTEAFF. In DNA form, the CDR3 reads TGTGCCTGGAGTCCCGGGGGGACGAACACTGAAGCTTTCTTT.

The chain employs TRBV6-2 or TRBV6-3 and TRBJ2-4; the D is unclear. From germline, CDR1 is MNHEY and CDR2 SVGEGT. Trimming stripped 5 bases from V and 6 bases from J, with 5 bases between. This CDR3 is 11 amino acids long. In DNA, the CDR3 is TGTGCCAGCAGTCAAGGAAACATTCAGTACTTC. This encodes CASSQGNIQYF.

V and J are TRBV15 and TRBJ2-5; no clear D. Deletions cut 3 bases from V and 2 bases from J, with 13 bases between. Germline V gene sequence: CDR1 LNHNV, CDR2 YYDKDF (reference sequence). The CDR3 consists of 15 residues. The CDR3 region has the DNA TGTGCCACCAGCAGGATCCGACGCATGCAAGAGACCCAGTACTTC. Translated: CATSRIRRMQETQYF.

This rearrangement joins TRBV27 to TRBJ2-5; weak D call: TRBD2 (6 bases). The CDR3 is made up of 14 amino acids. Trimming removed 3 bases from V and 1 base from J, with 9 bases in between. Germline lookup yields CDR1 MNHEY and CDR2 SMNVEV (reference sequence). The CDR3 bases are TGTGCCAGCAGTTTTAGCGGACTCCAAGAGACCCAGTACTTC. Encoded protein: CASSFSGLQETQYF.

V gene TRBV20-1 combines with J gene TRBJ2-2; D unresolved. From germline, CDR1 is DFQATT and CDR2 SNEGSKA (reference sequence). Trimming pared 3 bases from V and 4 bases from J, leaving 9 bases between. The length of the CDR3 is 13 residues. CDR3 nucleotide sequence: TGCAGTGCTAGTGTTTCGATCACCGGGGAGCTGTTTTTT. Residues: CSASVSITGELFF.

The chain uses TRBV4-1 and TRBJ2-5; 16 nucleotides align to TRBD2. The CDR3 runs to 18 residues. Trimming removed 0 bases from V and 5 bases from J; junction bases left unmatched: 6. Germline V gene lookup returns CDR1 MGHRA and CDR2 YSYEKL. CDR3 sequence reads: CASSQEGLAGGLQETQYF. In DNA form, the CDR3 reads TGCGCCAGCAGCCAAGAGGGACTAGCGGGAGGGCTTCAGGAGACCCAGTACTTC.

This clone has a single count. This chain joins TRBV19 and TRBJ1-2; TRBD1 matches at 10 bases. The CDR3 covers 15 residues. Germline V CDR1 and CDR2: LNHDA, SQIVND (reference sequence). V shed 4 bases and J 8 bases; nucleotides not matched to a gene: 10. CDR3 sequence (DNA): TGTGCCAGTAGTAGAGGGACAGGGGCGTTGGGCGGCTACACCTTC. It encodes CASSRGTGALGGYTF.

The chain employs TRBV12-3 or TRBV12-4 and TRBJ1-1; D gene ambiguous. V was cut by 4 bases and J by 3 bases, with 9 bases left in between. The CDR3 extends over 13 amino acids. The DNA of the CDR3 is TGTGCCAGCAGTTGGGAGTTGCACACTGAAGCTTTCTTT. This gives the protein CASSWELHTEAFF.